The entry that follows covers one T cell receptor (beta chain) sequence. As yet, its antigen is unknown. TCRdb used MiXCR to reprocess the 5' RACE reads, holding one entry per CDR3 protein. This table has some 57,000 distinct CDR3 sequences, roughly an eighth appearing once. The data are from a study of early T cells in non-severe SARS-CoV-2 infection. As for the study in general: Sequenced bulk RNA came from whole blood that was unsorted, and chains were unpaired.

From germline, CDR1 is DFQATT and CDR2 SNEGSKA (reference sequence). Deletions cut 5 bases from V and 3 bases from J, with 10 bases between. The CDR3 loop spans 12 amino acids. Study results and caveats: Reliance on VDJdb matching favored anti-spike CD8 responses; private and CD4 specificities were missed.

The chain links TRBV20-1 to TRBJ1-2; no reliable D call. Input material: whole blood. This sequence was found in an adult who was a healthcare worker with PCR-confirmed SARS-CoV-2 infection or an uninfected control (not recorded which). This chain's CDR3 is CSAVQPDYGYTF. CDR3 DNA sequence: TGCAGTGCTGTTCAGCCAGACTATGGCTACACCTTC.